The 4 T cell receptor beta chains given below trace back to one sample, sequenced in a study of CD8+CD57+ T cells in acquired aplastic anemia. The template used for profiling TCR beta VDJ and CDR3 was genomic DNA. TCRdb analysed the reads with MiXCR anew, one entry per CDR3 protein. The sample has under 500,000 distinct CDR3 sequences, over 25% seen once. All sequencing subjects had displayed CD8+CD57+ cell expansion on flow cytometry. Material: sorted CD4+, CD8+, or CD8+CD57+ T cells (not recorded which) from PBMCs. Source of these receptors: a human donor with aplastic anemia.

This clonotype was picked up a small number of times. As DNA, the CDR3 is TGTGCCAGCAGTTTAGCGTCAGGGAACAATCAGCCCCAGCATTTT. This sequence encodes CASSLASGNNQPQHF. The V call is TRBV12-3 or TRBV12-4, the J call TRBJ1-5; D is perhaps TRBD1 (5 bases). V lost 0 bases to trimming and J lost 3 bases, with 9 bases between them. The CDR3 loop spans 15 amino acids.

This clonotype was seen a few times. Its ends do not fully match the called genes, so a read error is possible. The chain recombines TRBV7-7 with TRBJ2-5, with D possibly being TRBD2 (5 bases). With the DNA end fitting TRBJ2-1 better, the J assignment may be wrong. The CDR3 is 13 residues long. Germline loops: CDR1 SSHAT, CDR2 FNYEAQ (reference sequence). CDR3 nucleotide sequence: TGTGCTAGCAGCTCAAGGAGAGGAGGCGGGCAGTTCTTC. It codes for CASSSRRGGGQFF.

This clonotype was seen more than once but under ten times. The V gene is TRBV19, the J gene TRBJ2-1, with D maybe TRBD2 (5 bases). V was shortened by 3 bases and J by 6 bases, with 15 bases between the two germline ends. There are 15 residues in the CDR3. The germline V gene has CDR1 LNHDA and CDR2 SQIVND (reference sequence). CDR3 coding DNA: TGTGCCAGTAGTATTCGGGATTACGCACTCAATGAGCAGTTCTTC. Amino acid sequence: CASSIRDYALNEQFF.

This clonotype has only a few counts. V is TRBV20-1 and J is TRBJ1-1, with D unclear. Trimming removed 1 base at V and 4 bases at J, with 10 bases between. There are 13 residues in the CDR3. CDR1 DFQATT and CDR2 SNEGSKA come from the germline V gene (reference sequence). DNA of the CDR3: TGCAGTGCTAGAGGTTCGGCTGGCACTGAAGCTTTCTTT. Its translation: CSARGSAGTEAFF.